A single sample gave rise to the 8 T cell receptor beta chains below, sequenced in a study of CD8+CD57+ T cells in acquired aplastic anemia (dated by TCRdb to between 2017 and 2018). TCRdb names Illumina HiSeq 2000 as the instrument used. Genomic DNA was used as template for profiling of TCR beta VDJ combinations and CDR3 sequences. TCRdb reworked the public reads: Q25 trimming with fastp, MiXCR clone assembly, productive beta chains retained. Each entry is one CDR3 protein sequence, shown with its most common DNA and genes. The sample contains just over 400,000 distinct CDR3 sequences, 55% to 70% of them found a single time. 4% of the sample comes from the top ten. Sequenced input: sorted CD4+, CD8+, or CD8+CD57+ T cells (not recorded which) from PBMCs. These receptors were taken from a human donor in good health, serving as a control.

This clonotype came up many times. V usage is TRBV6-5 and J usage is TRBJ2-5; 10 nucleotides agree with TRBD1. Trimming removed 5 bases from V and 5 bases from J; junction bases left unmatched: 8. Per germline, CDR1 MNHEY and CDR2 SVGAGI. The length of the CDR3 is 15 residues. The CDR3 sequence is CASSKPGQGTETQYF. CDR3 in DNA: TGTGCCAGCAGTAAGCCGGGACAGGGGACGGAGACCCAGTACTTC.

The chain uses TRBV5-1 and TRBJ2-5, with D perhaps being TRBD1 or TRBD2 (6 bases each). The V and J ends lost 6 bases and 2 bases respectively, with 20 bases between them. The germline CDR1 and CDR2 sequences are SGHRS and YFSETQ. CDR3 length: 16 residues. The CDR3 sequence: CASNGGQATEQETQYF. The DNA for the CDR3 is TGCGCCAGCAATGGGGGGCAGGCAACAGAGCAAGAGACCCAGTACTTC.

This clonotype was counted a few times. The rearrangement joins TRBV6-6 to TRBJ1-1; D remains unclear. The CDR3 loop spans 13 amino acids. Trimming took off 6 bases at V and 11 bases at J, with 19 bases between the two ends. Germline assignment: CDR1 MNHNY and CDR2 SVGAGI (reference sequence). The DNA of the CDR3 is TGTGCCAGCAGCCAAGACGATATGAACAAGGCTTTCTTT. This gives the protein CASSQDDMNKAFF.

Concerning this clonotype: The junction differs from germline at one of its ends, possibly a read error. The V and J genes are TRBV10-3 and TRBJ2-3, with D perhaps given as TRBD1 or TRBD2 (7 bases each). From germline, CDR1 is ENHRY and CDR2 SYGVKD. The length of the CDR3 is 14 residues. The chain's CDR3 is CAITQGGRTDKQYF. CDR3 DNA: TGTGCCATCACCCAGGGGGGGAGGACAGATAAGCAGTATTTC.

The chain uses TRBV5-4 and TRBJ2-7, with D unclear. CDR3 length: 11 residues. Germline V CDR1 and CDR2: SGHNT, YYREEE (reference sequence). V gave up 3 bases and J gave up 6 bases, with 7 bases separating them. CDR3 loop: CASSSRSEQYF. The CDR3 nucleotides are TGTGCCAGCAGCTCCCGAAGCGAGCAGTACTTC.

CDR3 coding DNA: TGCAGTGCTAGGACAGAGGAGGAGACAAGGGAGCTGTTTTTT. As protein: CSARTEEETRELFF. V gene TRBV20-1 combines with J gene TRBJ2-2; either TRBD1 or TRBD2 may fit D (5 bases each). The CDR3 is made up of 14 amino acids. Deletions cut 3 bases from V and 9 bases from J, with 17 bases between. CDR1 and CDR2 (germline): DFQATT, SNEGSKA (reference sequence).

In this sample, this clonotype turned up many times. This chain joins TRBV10-3 and TRBJ2-7; 11 nucleotides align to TRBD2. The CDR3 sequence is 16 residues long. V shed 8 bases, J shed 0 bases, and the junction held 9 bases outside the gene matches. The germline V gene has CDR1 ENHRY and CDR2 SYGVKD. CDR3 loop: CAIGPSGGFSSYEQYF. In DNA form, the CDR3 reads TGTGCCATCGGGCCTAGCGGGGGGTTCAGCTCCTACGAGCAGTACTTC.

With regard to this clonotype: The junction and the germline gene differ at one end; a read error may be behind it. V is TRBV7-2 and J is TRBJ2-7; D is uncertain. This CDR3 spans 13 amino acids. Germline V gives CDR1 SGHTA, CDR2 FQGNSA. DNA of the CDR3: TGTGCCAGCAGCGTAGTCGGCGGCGACGAGAAGTCCTTC. It specifies CASSVVGGDEKSF.